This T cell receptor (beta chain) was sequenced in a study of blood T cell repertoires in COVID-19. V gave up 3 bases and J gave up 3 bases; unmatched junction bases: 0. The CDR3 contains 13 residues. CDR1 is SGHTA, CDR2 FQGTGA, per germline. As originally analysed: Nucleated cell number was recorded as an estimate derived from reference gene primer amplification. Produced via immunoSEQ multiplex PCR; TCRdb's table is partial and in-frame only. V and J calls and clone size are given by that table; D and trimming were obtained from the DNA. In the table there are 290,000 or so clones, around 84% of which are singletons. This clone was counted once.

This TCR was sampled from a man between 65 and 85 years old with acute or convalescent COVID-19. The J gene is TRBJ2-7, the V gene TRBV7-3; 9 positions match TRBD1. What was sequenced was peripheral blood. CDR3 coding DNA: TGTGCCAGCAGCTTGGACAGGGGCTACGAGCAGTACTTC. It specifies CASSLDRGYEQYF.